This T cell receptor (beta chain) was sequenced for a study of shared clonotypes between healthy human individuals. Findings and limits, study-wide: Having only a few donors restricted how much genetic and exposure-history diversity was captured.

Repertoires were generated with immunoSEQ multiplex PCR, while TCRdb's copy carries only in-frame clones and drops some. The repertoire includes about 990,000 clones, approximately 80% of them detected once, and 0.61% sits in the top ten. The CDR3 spans 16 residues. V lost 0 bases, J lost 4 bases, and 12 bases lay in between. Germline CDR1 reads LGHNT; CDR2 reads FRNRAP. This clone was recorded many times. Its antigen remains unknown. This sample includes further DNA sequences coding for the same CDR3. The sequenced sample was memory CD4+ T cells from PBMCs. Stated subset: CD45RA-negative fraction. The chain links TRBV12-5 to TRBJ2-2, with D perhaps matching TRBD2 (5 bases). This receptor was taken from a man younger than 35 in good health. Some clones in this sample may be carry-over from other donors' samples. The CDR3 DNA sequence: TGTGCTAGTGGTTTGGTACTGGCCGGGGTCACCGGGGAGCTGTTTTTT. Amino acids: CASGLVLAGVTGELFF.